Following are 8 T cell receptor beta chains from one sample sequenced in a study of sequential checkpoint blockade in melanoma. Sequenced by immunoSEQ multiplex PCR; TCRdb stores in-frame clones only, minus some. The sample holds about 18,000 clones, 26% seen once. Treatment: randomized to nivolumab then ipilimumab (arm A) or the reverse (arm B). Here the sequenced sample was tumor tissue (inferred from file names), taken from a patient given nivolumab and ipilimumab in sequence. Receptors originate from a human donor with melanoma.

This clone was seen ten or more times. The V and J genes are TRBV11-3 and TRBJ1-2; the D gene is possibly TRBD1 (5 bases). The CDR3 is 14 residues long. Looked up from germline, CDR1 is SGHNT and CDR2 is YENEEA. The ends were cut back, 1 base at V and 4 bases at J, with 10 bases in the middle. CDR3 loop: CASSLGGRIYGYTF. Written as DNA, the CDR3 is TGTGCCAGCAGCTTAGGGGGCAGAATCTATGGCTACACCTTC. Variable domain in full (rest from reference TRBV11-3 and TRBJ1-2): EAGVVQSPRYKIIEKKQPVAFWCNPISGHNTLYWYLQNLGQGPELLIRYENEEAVDDSQLPKDRFSAERLKGVDSTLKIQPAELGDSAVYLCASSLGGRIYGYTFGSGTRLTVV.

The chain combines TRBV19 with TRBJ1-1, with D maybe TRBD1 (5 bases). The germline CDR1 and CDR2 sequences are LNHDA and SQIVND (reference sequence). This CDR3 is built from 15 residues. V was cut by 5 bases and J by 4 bases, with 17 bases left in between. For the CDR3, the DNA is TGTGCCAGTAGTTTCGGGGGGGGAGTAGGCACTGAAGCTTTCTTT. As protein: CASSFGGGVGTEAFF.

The gene calls are TRBV19 and TRBJ2-7; D gene unclear. Trimming took 5 bases from V and 2 from J, leaving 10 bases between them. Germline V lookup: CDR1 LNHDA, CDR2 SQIVND (reference sequence). The length of the CDR3 is 13 residues. The CDR3 bases are TGTGCCAGTAGTTTGGTACCTACCTACGAGCAGTACTTC. Translating gives CASSLVPTYEQYF.

This clone was found a few times. The chain has TRBV11-3 and TRBJ2-3; tentative D call: TRBD2 (6 bases). Germline V gives CDR1 SGHNT, CDR2 YENEEA. The CDR3 covers 15 residues. The V end was cut by 1 base, the J end by 3 bases, with 11 bases between. In DNA form, the CDR3 reads TGTGCCAGCAGCTTAGTGTGGACTACTACAGATACGCAGTATTTT. Its translation is CASSLVWTTTDTQYF.

This clone was counted between two and nine times. V is TRBV11-3 and J is TRBJ1-1, with TRBD1 as a possible D gene (6 bases). The CDR3 is 15 residues long. With 4 bases removed from V and 0 bases from J, the gap between germline ends came to 12 bases. CDR1 SGHNT and CDR2 YENEEA come from the germline V gene. CDR3 nucleotide sequence: TGTGCCAGCAGCTCATACAGGGCCATGAACACTGAAGCTTTCTTT. This sequence encodes CASSSYRAMNTEAFF.

This clone showed up just a few times. The chain employs TRBV11-3 and TRBJ1-1; the D is unclear. The length of the CDR3 is 14 residues. CDR1 and CDR2 (germline): SGHNT, YENEEA. V was clipped by 6 bases and J by 6 bases, with 17 bases between them. In DNA, the CDR3 is TGTGCCAGCAGTTTATCGCAGGTCTACGCTGAAGCTTTCTTT. Translation: CASSLSQVYAEAFF.

Only a few counts were recorded for this clone. The chain couples TRBV6-8 to TRBJ1-1, with D uncertain. V was trimmed by 7 bases and J by 0 bases, leaving 6 bases between them. This CDR3 contains 12 residues. Germline-derived CDR1 and CDR2 are MNHGY and SAAAGT. Here the CDR3 reads CASKVVNTEAFF. In DNA form, the CDR3 reads TGTGCCAGCAAGGTAGTGAACACTGAAGCTTTCTTT.

The gene calls are TRBV11-3 and TRBJ2-2; 8 nucleotides agree with TRBD2. Trimming cost V 5 bases and J 5 bases; bases outside gene matches: 13. The CDR3 contains 17 residues. The germline CDR1 and CDR2 sequences are SGHNT and YENEEA. The CDR3 DNA is TGTGCCAGCAGCCCATTTATCGGGGGGGGCACTACCGGGGAGCTGTTTTTT. It translates to CASSPFIGGGTTGELFF. The full variable domain, with the rest looked up from reference TRBV11-3 and TRBJ2-2, is EAGVVQSPRYKIIEKKQPVAFWCNPISGHNTLYWYLQNLGQGPELLIRYENEEAVDDSQLPKDRFSAERLKGVDSTLKIQPAELGDSAVYLCASSPFIGGGTTGELFFGEGSRLTVL.